This T cell receptor beta chain originates from a study of technical replicates of blood from several donors. Germline CDR1 MGHDK, CDR2 SYGVNS. This CDR3 comprises 16 residues. V was trimmed by 1 base and J by 6 bases, leaving 16 bases between them. Libraries were prepared by immunoSEQ multiplex PCR; TCRdb keeps only in-frame clonotypes and omits some of them. The sample lists 75,000 to 100,000 clones, around 95% occurring once. The chain joins TRBV25-1 to TRBJ2-1; no clear D. Sequenced material: T cells isolated from PBMCs. The receptor was isolated from a human donor in good health. Written as DNA, the CDR3 is TGTGCCAGCAGTGAATTGAGGTTTTTGACGGGCAATGAGCAGTTCTTC. Its translation: CASSELRFLTGNEQFF.